These 17 T cell receptor delta chains share one sample of origin, sequenced in a study of gamma-delta T cells after stem cell transplantation. TCRdb ran CATT on the RT-PCR reads. The sample yields around 2,500 delta-chain clones, around 44% seen once. Specimen: gamma-delta T cells. These receptors originate from a human donor. It is not recorded whose cells these are; they may come from a transplant donor.

This clone was seen more than once but under ten times. With only one base between it and a far larger clone, this is likely a read error. J is TRDJ1 and V is TRDV2, with TRDD3 as a possible D gene (5 bases). V lost 9 bases and J lost 4, with 23 bases in between. This CDR3 region has 15 residues. Germline lookup yields CDR1 GEAIGNYY and CDR2 EKD. The CDR3 DNA reads as TGTGCCCGTCTAAATTTACTGGAGAACCGCGATAAACTCATCTTT. As protein: CARLNLLENRDKLIF.

The chain combines TRDV2 with TRDJ1; D might be TRDD3 (5 bases). The CDR3 contains 19 residues. Between the trimmed V and J ends, which lost 0 bases and 1 base, there was a span of 23 bases. CDR1 is GEAIGNYY, CDR2 EKD, per germline. CDR3 residues: CACDTLRTGSGRGTDKLIF. The DNA for the CDR3 is TGTGCCTGTGACACCCTTCGAACCGGGTCGGGGAGGGGCACCGATAAACTCATCTTT.

V and J are TRDV2 and TRDJ1, with 9 bases fitting TRDD3. CDR1 is GEAIGNYY and CDR2 is EKD in the germline V gene. CDR3 size: 15 residues. The junction had 7 bases not matched to a gene; V was cut back by 3 bases and J by 3 bases. CDR3 amino acids: CACDVLGERSDKLIF. CDR3 in DNA: TGTGCCTGTGACGTACTGGGGGAACGGTCCGATAAACTCATCTTT.

The J gene is TRDJ1, the V gene TRDV2; TRDD3 matches 9 bases. CDR3 size: 20 residues. Germline CDR1 reads GEAIGNYY; CDR2 reads EKD. J gave up 0 bases and V 4 bases, and 20 bases lay outside the gene matches. The CDR3 loop is CACDPLLGDQPPKYTDKLIF. The CDR3 DNA sequence: TGTGCCTGTGATCCCCTACTGGGGGACCAACCCCCGAAATACACCGATAAACTCATCTTT.

This clone has only a few counts. A read error is possible here, since a much larger clone lies one base away. The rearrangement uses TRDV2 and TRDJ1; 7 bases fit TRDD3. The V gene's germline CDR1 is GEAIGNYY and CDR2 EKD. V lost 3 bases, J lost 0 bases, and 9 bases stayed unmatched. The CDR3 covers 16 residues. CDR3 loop: CACDSLGGGYTDKLIF. Here the CDR3 DNA reads TGTGCCTGTGACTCTCTGGGGGGGGGGTACACCGATAAACTCATCTTT.

The chain carries TRDV2 and TRDJ1; a weak D match, TRDD3 (5 bases). Germline V gene lookup returns CDR1 GEAIGNYY and CDR2 EKD. The CDR3 runs to 13 residues. The V end lost 3 bases, the J end lost 6 bases, and 13 bases lay between the germline ends. The CDR3 DNA sequence: TGTGCCTGTGACTGTCTTGGGGACAATAAACTCATCTTT. It translates to CACDCLGDNKLIF.

This clone has only a few counts. A far bigger clonotype differs at one base, so this is likely a read error. This same CDR3 is encoded by further DNA sequences in the sample. V usage is TRDV2 and J usage is TRDJ1, with D unresolved. Trimming took off 1 base at V and 7 bases at J, with 21 bases between the two ends. Germline V gene sequence: CDR1 GEAIGNYY, CDR2 EKD. CDR3 length: 16 amino acids. CDR3 protein: CACDTLQTSTGPKLIF. CDR3 sequence (DNA): TGTGCCTGTGACACTCTACAGACCAGTACGGGGCCTAAACTCATCTTT.

V and J are TRDV2 and TRDJ1; possible D gene TRDD3, 5 bases. Germline lookup yields CDR1 GEAIGNYY and CDR2 EKD. The CDR3 extends over 14 amino acids. V shed 0 bases and J shed 4 bases, with 11 bases lying between them. The CDR3 spells CACDTVGGGDKLIF. In DNA form, the CDR3 reads TGTGCCTGTGACACCGTTGGCGGGGGCGATAAACTCATCTTT.

The chain combines TRDV2 with TRDJ1, with TRDD3 matching over 12 bases. The CDR3 totals 19 residues. Trimming took 0 bases from V and 3 from J; bases not matched to a gene: 13. Germline V gene data show CDR1 as GEAIGNYY and CDR2 as EKD. This CDR3 reads CACDTFPTQLGDTPDKLIF. The CDR3, as DNA: TGTGCCTGTGACACCTTCCCAACCCAACTGGGGGATACCCCCGATAAACTCATCTTT.

By sample fraction, this clone is hyperexpanded. The sample contains more than one DNA sequence encoding this CDR3. The rearrangement uses TRDV2 and TRDJ1, with 10 bases aligning to TRDD3. The J segment lost 1 base and the V segment lost 2 bases, leaving 9 bases of the junction unmatched. The CDR3 loop spans 17 amino acids. Germline V gene lookup returns CDR1 GEAIGNYY and CDR2 EKD. The CDR3 DNA follows: TGTGCCTGTGACAAACTGGGGGATTTGGGTCTCACCGATAAACTCATCTTT. It yields the protein CACDKLGDLGLTDKLIF.

This clone was detected a few times. The J gene is TRDJ1, the V gene TRDV2; 8 bases agree with TRDD3. Trimming took 1 base from V and 0 from J; bases not matched to a gene: 18. The CDR3 loop spans 20 amino acids. From germline, CDR1 is GEAIGNYY and CDR2 EKD. The CDR3 loop reads CACDTVAPGGQTSYTDKLIF. The DNA of the CDR3 is TGTGCCTGTGACACGGTAGCCCCTGGGGGACAGACCTCGTACACCGATAAACTCATCTTT.

A single count supports this clone. The rearrangement links TRDV2 to TRDJ1; D perhaps matches TRDD3 (6 bases). This CDR3 spans 17 amino acids. With 0 bases removed from V and 4 bases from J, the gap between germline ends came to 20 bases. The V gene's germline CDR1 is GEAIGNYY and CDR2 EKD. The CDR3 here is CACDTLGPTPEGDKLIF. The CDR3 DNA sequence: TGTGCCTGTGACACCCTGGGGCCCACCCCCGAGGGCGATAAACTCATCTTT.

In its sample, this clone is large. Distinct nucleotide sequences in the sample also encode this CDR3. The rearrangement links TRDV2 to TRDJ1, with a tentative D call TRDD3 (5 bases). The length of the CDR3 is 17 residues. Germline V gene sequence: CDR1 GEAIGNYY, CDR2 EKD. The V gene lost 0 bases and the J gene lost 0 bases, with 16 bases spanning the gap. This chain's CDR3 is CACDTVTAGRYTDKLIF. As DNA, the CDR3 is TGTGCCTGTGACACCGTAACTGCTGGGAGGTACACCGATAAACTCATCTTT.

This clone has only a few counts. A read error may be the cause here, since a much bigger clone is one base away. The sample holds other DNA sequences that translate to the same CDR3. The V call is TRDV2, the J call TRDJ1, with 7 nucleotides matching TRDD3. The CDR3 contains 19 residues. Germline assignment: CDR1 GEAIGNYY and CDR2 EKD. CDR3 DNA: TGTGCCTGTGACACCGTGCAGGGGGATGTCCTTGAGTACACCGATAAACTTATCTTT. Amino acid sequence: CACDTVQGDVLEYTDKLIF.

This clone appeared a single time. A far larger clone differs by one base, so this is likely a read error. The sample contains more than one DNA sequence encoding this CDR3. CDR3 sequence reads: CACDNLLLGGSADKLIF. DNA for the CDR3: TGCGCCTGTGACAACCTTCTACTGGGGGGATCGGCCGATAAACTCATCTTT. This chain uses TRDV2 with TRDJ1; 8 bases are a match to TRDD3. This CDR3 is built from 17 residues. Germline V gene data show CDR1 as GEAIGNYY and CDR2 as EKD.

About this clone: One junction end does not reproduce the germline sequence, and a read error may be involved. The rearrangement joins TRDV2 to TRDJ1; 13 nucleotides agree with TRDD3. The CDR3 sequence is 19 residues long. Per the germline V gene, CDR1 is GEAIGNYY and CDR2 is EKD. The CDR3 loop reads CARDSLTGGYDRDTDKLIF. Here the CDR3 DNA reads TGTGCCCGTGATTCCCTTACTGGGGGATACGATCGGGACACCGATAAACTCATCTTT.

This chain links TRDV2 with TRDJ1; 8 positions match TRDD3. V lost 0 bases to trimming and J lost 0 bases; unmatched junction nucleotides: 14. There are 19 residues in the CDR3. Per germline, CDR1 GEAIGNYY and CDR2 EKD. The CDR3 DNA reads as TGTGCCTGTGACACCCTTTTCCGTACTGGGGGTCCGTACACCGATAAACTCATCTTT. Its protein is CACDTLFRTGGPYTDKLIF.